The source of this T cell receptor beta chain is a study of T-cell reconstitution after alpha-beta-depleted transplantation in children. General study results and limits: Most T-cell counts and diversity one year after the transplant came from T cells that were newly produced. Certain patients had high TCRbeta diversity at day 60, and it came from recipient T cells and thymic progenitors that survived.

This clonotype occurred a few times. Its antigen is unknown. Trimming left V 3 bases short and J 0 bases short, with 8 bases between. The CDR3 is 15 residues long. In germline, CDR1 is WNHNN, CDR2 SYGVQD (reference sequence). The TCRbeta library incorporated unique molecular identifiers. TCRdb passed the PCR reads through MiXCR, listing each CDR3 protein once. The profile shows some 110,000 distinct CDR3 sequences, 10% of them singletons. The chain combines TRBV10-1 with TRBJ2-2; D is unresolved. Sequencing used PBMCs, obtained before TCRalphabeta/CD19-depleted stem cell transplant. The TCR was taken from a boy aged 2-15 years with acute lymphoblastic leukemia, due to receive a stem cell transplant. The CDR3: CASSDGYANTGELFF. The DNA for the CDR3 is TGCGCCAGCAGTGACGGCTATGCGAACACCGGGGAGCTGTTTTTT.